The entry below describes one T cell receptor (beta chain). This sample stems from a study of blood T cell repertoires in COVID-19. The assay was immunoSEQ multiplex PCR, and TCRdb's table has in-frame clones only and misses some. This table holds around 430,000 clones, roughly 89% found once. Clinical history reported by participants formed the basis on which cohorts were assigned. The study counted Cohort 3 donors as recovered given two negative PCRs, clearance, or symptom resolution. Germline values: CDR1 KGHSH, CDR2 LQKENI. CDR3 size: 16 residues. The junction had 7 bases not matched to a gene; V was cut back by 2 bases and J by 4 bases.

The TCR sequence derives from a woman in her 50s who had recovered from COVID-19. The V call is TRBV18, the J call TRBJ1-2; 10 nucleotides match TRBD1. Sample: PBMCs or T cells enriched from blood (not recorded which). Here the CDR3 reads CASSPGLTGGPYGYTF. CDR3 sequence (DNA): TGTGCCAGCTCACCAGGGTTGACAGGGGGCCCCTATGGCTACACCTTC.